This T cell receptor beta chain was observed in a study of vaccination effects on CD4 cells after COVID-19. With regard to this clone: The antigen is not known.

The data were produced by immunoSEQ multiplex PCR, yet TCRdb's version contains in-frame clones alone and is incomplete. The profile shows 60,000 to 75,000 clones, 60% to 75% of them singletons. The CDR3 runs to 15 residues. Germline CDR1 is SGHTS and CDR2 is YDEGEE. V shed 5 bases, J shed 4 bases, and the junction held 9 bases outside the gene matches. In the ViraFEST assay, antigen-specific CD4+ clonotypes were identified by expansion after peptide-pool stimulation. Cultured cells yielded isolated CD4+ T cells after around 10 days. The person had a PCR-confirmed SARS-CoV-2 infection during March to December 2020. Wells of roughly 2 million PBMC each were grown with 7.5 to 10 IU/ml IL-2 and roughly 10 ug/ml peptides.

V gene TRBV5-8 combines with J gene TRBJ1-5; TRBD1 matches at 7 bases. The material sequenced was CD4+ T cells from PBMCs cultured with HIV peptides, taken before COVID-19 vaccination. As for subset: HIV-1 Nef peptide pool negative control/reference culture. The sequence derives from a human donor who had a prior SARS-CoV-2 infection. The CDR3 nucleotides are TGTGCCAGCAGTTATGATGGGACAGATAATCAGCCCCAGCATTTT. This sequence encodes CASSYDGTDNQPQHF. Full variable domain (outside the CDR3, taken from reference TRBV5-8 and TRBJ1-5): EAGVTQSPTHLIKTRGQQATLRCSPISGHTSVYWYQQALGLGLQFLLWYDEGEERNRGNFPPRFSGRQFPNYSSELNVNALELEDSALYLCASSYDGTDNQPQHFGDGTRLSIL.